Following are 27 T cell receptor beta chains from one sample sequenced in a study of PD-1 blockade in classical Hodgkin lymphoma (TCRdb year 2020). Sample time point, as interpreted from the label and publication: cycle 2 day 1 (C2D1) of nivolumab. Every trial patient had relapsed after autologous stem cell transplantation, and cohorts A, B and C differed in prior brentuximab vedotin exposure. The method behind the library was the immunoSEQ multiplex PCR assay. TCRdb obtained this table from immuneACCESS and retained in-frame rearrangements with V and J assigned. These tables miss some clones; where compared with another copy, unresolved V genes account for less than half of the shortfall, and the remainder is unexplained. For this sample there are about 100,000 clones; around 89% appear just once. The ten most abundant clones make up around 7% of the sample. The sequencing used peripheral blood mononuclear cells (PBMCs), collected before the second cycle of nivolumab. Receptor source: a human donor with classical Hodgkin lymphoma.

The CDR3 coding sequence is TGTGCCAGCAGTAGGACAGGGCGCTACGAGCAGTACTTC. Residues: CASSRTGRYEQYF. The genes are TRBV27 and TRBJ2-7; 8 nucleotides line up with TRBD1. Trimming cost V 5 bases and J 3 bases; bases outside gene matches: 3. This CDR3 comprises 13 residues. The V gene's germline CDR1 is MNHEY and CDR2 SMNVEV (reference sequence).

This clone came up once. The chain links TRBV30 to TRBJ2-7, with D possibly matching TRBD2 (7 bases). V was trimmed by 7 bases and J by 0 bases, leaving 13 bases between them. The CDR3 is 13 residues long. Looked up from germline, CDR1 is GTSNPN and CDR2 is SVGIG (reference sequence). The CDR3, as DNA: TGTGCCTTGGTGCGGGGGCCCTCCTACGAGCAGTACTTC. It codes for CALVRGPSYEQYF.

The chain links TRBV27 to TRBJ2-5, with 9 bases matching TRBD1. CDR1 and CDR2 (germline): MNHEY, SMNVEV (reference sequence). The CDR3 extends over 15 amino acids. Trimming took 4 bases from V and 7 from J; bases not matched to a gene: 10. The CDR3 loop is CASSSEGQGLATQYF. DNA of the CDR3: TGTGCCAGCAGTTCCGAGGGACAGGGTTTGGCGACCCAGTACTTC.

CDR3 in DNA: TGTGCCAGCAGCAAAGGGGGGTGGCTTAAGGCCCAGCATTTT. Translation: CASSKGGWLKAQHF. The V and J genes are TRBV21-1 and TRBJ1-5. TRBV21-1 is tagged as a pseudogene. CDR3 length equals 14 residues.

This clone was detected once. V and J are TRBV6-6 and TRBJ2-2, with D uncertain. Per germline, CDR1 MNHNY and CDR2 SVGAGI (reference sequence). V was trimmed by 0 bases and J by 2 bases, leaving 10 bases between them. The CDR3 consists of 16 residues. The CDR3 DNA follows: TGTGCCAGCAGTTACTCGTATAGGATTAACACCGGGGAGCTGTTTTTT. Amino acid sequence: CASSYSYRINTGELFF.

J is TRBJ2-7 and V is TRBV7-9; the match to TRBD1 covers 11 bases. The V and J ends lost 4 bases and 3 bases, in that order; junction bases with no gene match: 8. The CDR3 runs 16 residues. Germline V gene lookup returns CDR1 SEHNR and CDR2 FQNEAQ (reference sequence). CDR3 sequence: CASSYRRGTGGYEQYF. As DNA, the CDR3 is TGTGCCAGCAGCTACCGTCGTGGGACAGGGGGCTACGAGCAGTACTTC.

A single count supports this clone. V usage is TRBV30 and J usage is TRBJ2-7, with 9 bases fitting TRBD1. This CDR3 is built from 14 residues. After removal of 8 bases from V and 2 bases from J, the junction contained 10 bases not matched to a gene. The V gene's germline CDR1 is GTSNPN and CDR2 SVGIG (reference sequence). The CDR3 loop is CAHRGGQGPYEQYF. Here the CDR3 DNA reads TGTGCCCACCGAGGGGGACAGGGACCCTACGAGCAGTACTTC.

The chain is built from TRBV9 and TRBJ2-1, with D perhaps TRBD1 (6 bases). Germline loops: CDR1 SGDLS, CDR2 YYNGEE. Between the trimmed V and J ends, which lost 2 bases and 8 bases, there was a span of 17 bases. This CDR3 spans 15 amino acids. CDR3 sequence (DNA): TGTGCCAGCAGCGTTACCGGGACACCAGAGGATGAGCAGTTCTTC. Protein product: CASSVTGTPEDEQFF.

This sequence joins TRBV27 and TRBJ2-3, with 8 positions matching TRBD2. Losses at the gene ends were 5 bases for V and 6 bases for J; bases not matched to a gene: 7. The CDR3 runs 14 residues. Per germline, CDR1 MNHEY and CDR2 SMNVEV (reference sequence). The CDR3 DNA reads as TGTGCCAGCAGTAAATCCGGGAGGGGGGATACGCAGTATTTT. This codes for CASSKSGRGDTQYF.

The chain links TRBV4-3 to TRBJ2-7; 10 bases fit TRBD1. Germline V gene lookup returns CDR1 LGHNA and CDR2 YSLEER. The V gene end was trimmed by 4 bases and the J gene end by 3 bases; junction bases not matched to a gene: 6. CDR3 length equals 15 residues. Here the CDR3 reads CASSLVGTGVYEQYF. CDR3 coding DNA: TGCGCCAGCAGCCTAGTCGGGACAGGGGTCTACGAGCAGTACTTC.

The chain uses TRBV19 and TRBJ1-1; maybe TRBD1 (6 bases). This CDR3 is built from 16 residues. The germline CDR1 and CDR2 sequences are LNHDA and SQIVND (reference sequence). The germline V and J ends were trimmed by 8 bases and 3 bases, with 22 bases remaining between them. CDR3 DNA: TGTGCCAGTTGGGGGGCGTACCCCCTCTTCTACACTGAAGCTTTCTTT. Its protein is CASWGAYPLFYTEAFF.

The V and J genes are TRBV5-5 and TRBJ2-3; no clear D gene. Germline loops: CDR1 SGHKS, CDR2 YYEKEE (reference sequence). The CDR3 spans 15 residues. The V end lost 0 bases, the J end lost 2 bases, and 10 bases lay between the germline ends. DNA for the CDR3: TGTGCCAGCAGCTTGGACAACCCCGACACAGATACGCAGTATTTT. Translated, it gives CASSLDNPDTDTQYF.

The chain recombines TRBV7-2 with TRBJ1-3; weak D call: TRBD1 (5 bases). Trimming stripped 4 bases from V and 0 bases from J, with 13 bases between. CDR1 and CDR2 (germline): SGHTA, FQGNSA. The CDR3 runs 16 residues. The chain's CDR3 is CASSSGPTFSGNTIYF. The CDR3 bases are TGTGCCAGCAGCTCGGGACCGACGTTCTCTGGAAACACCATATATTTT.

The chain couples TRBV5-1 to TRBJ2-3, with 7 bases lining up with TRBD2. The V and J ends lost 2 bases and 4 bases, in that order; junction bases with no gene match: 4. The germline V gene has CDR1 SGHRS and CDR2 YFSETQ. This CDR3 comprises 14 residues. CDR3 DNA: TGCGCCAGCAGCTTAGAGGGGAGGGCAGATACGCAGTATTTT. Protein product: CASSLEGRADTQYF.

In this sample, this clone turned up once. This rearrangement joins TRBV6-1 to TRBJ2-5; D not certain. The germline V gene has CDR1 MNHNS and CDR2 SASEGT. This CDR3 is built from 12 residues. Trimming cost V 6 bases and J 1 base, with 6 bases left between them. As DNA, the CDR3 is TGTGCCAGCAGCCAGGTCCAAGAGACCCAGTACTTC. It encodes CASSQVQETQYF.

V gene TRBV28 combines with J gene TRBJ2-6; no definite D call. The CDR3 covers 12 residues. V lost 7 bases, J lost 15 bases, and 16 bases lay in between. Looked up from germline, CDR1 is MDHEN and CDR2 is SYDVKM. The CDR3 nucleotides are TGTGCCAGCACCTCGGCCCACGCTTCCCTGACTTTC. Protein: CASTSAHASLTF.

This chain connects TRBV28 to TRBJ1-6, with D possibly being TRBD1 (5 bases). Germline V gene data show CDR1 as MDHEN and CDR2 as SYDVKM. CDR3 length: 13 amino acids. V gave up 6 bases and J gave up 10 bases, with 13 bases separating them. CDR3 bases: TGTGCCAGCAGCCCCCCAGGGAACTCACCCCTCCACTTT. Protein: CASSPPGNSPLHF.

The CDR3 sequence is CASSGGAYRGSGANVLTF. The CDR3 DNA is TGTGCCAGCAGTGGGGGCGCCTATCGGGGGTCTGGGGCCAACGTCCTGACTTTC. This chain uses TRBV27 with TRBJ2-6; D is perhaps TRBD1 or TRBD2 (6 bases each). The germline V and J ends were trimmed by 5 bases and 1 base, with 18 bases remaining between them. Germline lookup yields CDR1 MNHEY and CDR2 SMNVEV (reference sequence). CDR3 length: 18 residues.

This chain links TRBV5-1 with TRBJ1-1; D ambiguous. This CDR3 comprises 14 residues. Trimming left V 0 bases short and J 5 bases short, with 11 bases between. The germline gives CDR1 SGHRS, CDR2 YFSETQ. CDR3 loop: CASSLVPGPTEAFF. As DNA, the CDR3 is TGCGCCAGCAGCTTGGTACCAGGCCCTACTGAAGCTTTCTTT.

This chain connects TRBV7-9 to TRBJ1-2; D not resolved. V lost 3 bases, J lost 2 bases, and 10 bases lay in between. Germline V gene lookup returns CDR1 SEHNR and CDR2 FQNEAQ (reference sequence). The CDR3 contains 14 residues. CDR3 loop: CASSFPGENYGYTF. The DNA for the CDR3 is TGTGCCAGCAGCTTCCCCGGGGAAAACTATGGCTACACCTTC.

This chain links TRBV19 with TRBJ1-2; D remains ambiguous. From germline, CDR1 is LNHDA and CDR2 SQIVND (reference sequence). The CDR3 length is 14 residues. V lost 2 bases, J lost 7 bases, and 14 bases lay in between. The CDR3 region has the DNA TGTGCCAGTAGTATAACGGGCGGCTTCGGTGGCTACACCTTC. Protein: CASSITGGFGGYTF.

This clone was counted a single time. DNA for the CDR3: TGTGCCAGCAGAACTACAACTAGCTACGAGCAGTACTTC. Protein sequence: CASRTTTSYEQYF. The chain combines TRBV27 with TRBJ2-7, with D tentatively TRBD2 (5 bases). The CDR3 spans 13 residues. Trimming removed 6 bases from V and 3 bases from J, with 12 bases in between. CDR1 is MNHEY and CDR2 is SMNVEV in the germline V gene (reference sequence).

The chain joins TRBV5-6 to TRBJ1-2; no definite D call. Trimming took off 0 bases at V and 4 bases at J, with 13 bases between the two ends. From germline, CDR1 is SGHDT and CDR2 YYEEEE. This CDR3 is built from 15 residues. The CDR3 reads CASSLVPGVPYGYTF. CDR3 coding DNA: TGTGCCAGCAGCTTGGTTCCCGGGGTCCCCTATGGCTACACCTTC.

The chain carries TRBV15 and TRBJ2-2; possible D gene TRBD2, 5 bases. Trimming removed 1 base from V and 4 bases from J, with 10 bases in between. Germline values: CDR1 LNHNV, CDR2 YYDKDF (reference sequence). The CDR3 runs to 15 residues. The CDR3 DNA sequence: TGTGCCACCAGCAGAGTTTTAGCGCCCACCGGGGAGCTGTTTTTT. Its protein product is CATSRVLAPTGELFF.

The chain combines TRBV7-9 with TRBJ1-2; 9 bases match TRBD1. Trimming cost V 4 bases and J 2 bases; bases outside gene matches: 11. Germline V gives CDR1 SEHNR, CDR2 FQNEAQ (reference sequence). CDR3 length: 17 residues. In DNA, the CDR3 is TGTGCCAGCAGCTCTAGGCCCGGGACAGGGCCAAACTATGGCTACACCTTC. It is translated as CASSSRPGTGPNYGYTF.

The chain employs TRBV27 and TRBJ2-7; D possibly uses TRBD1 or TRBD2 (5 bases each). The V gene's germline CDR1 is MNHEY and CDR2 SMNVEV (reference sequence). The CDR3 consists of 15 residues. V was pared by 6 bases and J by 6 bases, with 21 bases between. CDR3 region: CASSPTGTLTVEQYF. The CDR3 nucleotides read TGTGCCAGCAGCCCTACCGGGACCCTAACGGTCGAGCAGTACTTC.

The chain recombines TRBV10-3 with TRBJ1-5; 7 nucleotides line up with TRBD1. CDR1 is ENHRY and CDR2 is SYGVKD in the germline V gene. The CDR3 runs to 16 residues. V gave up 6 bases and J gave up 2 bases; unmatched junction bases: 10. The DNA of the CDR3 is TGTGCCATCAGCGGAGAACAGGGGATTGGCAATCAGCCCCAGCATTTT. It codes for CAISGEQGIGNQPQHF.